What follows describes a single T cell receptor beta chain. As yet, its antigen is unknown. The CDR3 totals 16 residues. Trimming at V came to 4 bases and at J to 5 bases, leaving 7 bases not matched to a gene. Germline assignment: CDR1 SGDLS and CDR2 YYNGEE. This sample was taken from a study of cytomegalovirus exposure and HLA in healthy donors. General study findings and limits: Later findings reportedly placed an Asian-associated ancestry cluster below the approximately 630-donor mean for N-insertions.

In the PCR, 60 Vbeta and 13 Jbeta primers were used. Some clones are missing from TCRdb's copy, which holds only in-frame ones; the method was immunoSEQ multiplex PCR. In total, the table holds tens of thousands of clones. The sequence was collected from a woman in her sixties or seventies in good health and CMV-seronegative. Sequencing was carried out using PBMCs. The chain links TRBV9 to TRBJ2-5, with 14 bases lining up with TRBD2. Here the CDR3 DNA reads TGTGCCAGCAGCCCCGGGACTAGCGGGAGTTCTGAGACCCAGTACTTC. Translating it yields CASSPGTSGSSETQYF. The full variable domain, rest sourced from reference TRBV9 and TRBJ2-5, is DSGVTQTPKHLITATGQRVTLRCSPRSGDLSVYWYQQSLDQGLQFLIQYYNGEERAKGNILERFSAQQFPDLHSELNLSSLELGDSALYFCASSPGTSGSSETQYFGPGTRLLVL.